This T cell receptor (beta chain) originates from a study of cytomegalovirus exposure and HLA in healthy donors. Study observations and caveats: What was likely a sequencing artifact was a cluster of highly shared sequence variants.

The count of this clone is one. The antigen is undetermined. Germline V CDR1 and CDR2: MDHEN, SYDVKM. The CDR3 runs 11 residues. Trimming stripped 8 bases from V and 4 bases from J, with 8 bases between. The primer mix had 60 Vbeta and 13 Jbeta primers. Authors' processing steps: Unique TCR beta chains totaled some 80 million in a later count, with roughly 10 million of them shared. The data were produced by immunoSEQ multiplex PCR, yet TCRdb's version contains in-frame clones alone and is incomplete. Clone size and V and J calls were adopted from that table, with D and trimming inferred from the DNA. The profile shows 150,000 to 200,000 clones, 82% of them singletons.

This TCR derives from a man aged 40-49 years in good health and CMV-seronegative. Material: PBMCs. The chain recombines TRBV28 with TRBJ1-2, with D hard to call. The CDR3 nucleotides read TGTGCCAGCGCGGTCGGCTATGGCTACACCTTC. Its translation is CASAVGYGYTF.